This TCR beta chain was retrieved from a study of T cell repertoires in cytomegalovirus infection. For the study at large: Public TCR beta signatures indicated both CMV infection and matching HLA type.

Germline CDR1 reads SGHTA; CDR2 reads FQGNSA. V was clipped by 4 bases and J by 8 bases; unmatched bases: 3. The CDR3 is 13 residues long. In its sample, this clonotype ranks as medium-sized. Its antigen is unknown. TCRdb re-analysed the reads in MiXCR, keeping a single row per CDR3 protein. The sample holds around 94,000 distinct CDR3 sequences, 16% seen once. Study results and limitations: Clonotypes of TCR beta that were HLA-C-restricted and CMV-specific dominated the ex vivo response. Individuals carrying CMV plus the relevant HLA were identified by cumulative frequency of public TCR beta families.

The receptor was derived from a human donor in good health (CMV status not recorded). Some clones in this sample may be carry-over from other donors' samples. The J gene is TRBJ1-4, the V gene TRBV7-2; 8 bases fit TRBD1. The sample consisted of PBMCs. The DNA of the CDR3 is TGTGCCAGCAGCTCGACAGGGGCGGAAAAACTGTTTTTT. Translating gives CASSSTGAEKLFF. The full variable domain, with the rest looked up from reference TRBV7-2 and TRBJ1-4, is GAGVSQSPSNKVTEKGKDVELRCDPISGHTALYWYRQSLGQGLEFLIYFQGNSAPDKSGLPSDRFSAERTGGSVSTLTIQRTQQEDSAVYLCASSSTGAEKLFFGSGTQLSVL.